There are a few counts of the clone carrying this T cell receptor beta chain. The CDR3 sequence is 13 residues long. V lost 6 bases, J lost 3 bases, and 4 bases stayed unmatched. CDR1 and CDR2 (germline): MNHEY, SVGAGI. The source of the sample is a study of blood T cell repertoires in COVID-19. Study context: There were acute and convalescent COVID-19 samples, and they came from the United States, Italy and Spain.

Libraries were prepared by immunoSEQ multiplex PCR; TCRdb keeps only in-frame clonotypes and omits some of them. The sample contains about 150,000 clones, around 88% of which appear only once. The material sequenced was peripheral blood. This sequence joins TRBV6-5 and TRBJ2-5, with TRBD1 matching over 7 bases. The clonotype originates from a man aged 60-69 years with active or convalescent COVID-19. In DNA form, the CDR3 reads TGTGCCAGCAGGAAGACAGGGAAAGAGACCCAGTACTTC. Protein sequence: CASRKTGKETQYF.